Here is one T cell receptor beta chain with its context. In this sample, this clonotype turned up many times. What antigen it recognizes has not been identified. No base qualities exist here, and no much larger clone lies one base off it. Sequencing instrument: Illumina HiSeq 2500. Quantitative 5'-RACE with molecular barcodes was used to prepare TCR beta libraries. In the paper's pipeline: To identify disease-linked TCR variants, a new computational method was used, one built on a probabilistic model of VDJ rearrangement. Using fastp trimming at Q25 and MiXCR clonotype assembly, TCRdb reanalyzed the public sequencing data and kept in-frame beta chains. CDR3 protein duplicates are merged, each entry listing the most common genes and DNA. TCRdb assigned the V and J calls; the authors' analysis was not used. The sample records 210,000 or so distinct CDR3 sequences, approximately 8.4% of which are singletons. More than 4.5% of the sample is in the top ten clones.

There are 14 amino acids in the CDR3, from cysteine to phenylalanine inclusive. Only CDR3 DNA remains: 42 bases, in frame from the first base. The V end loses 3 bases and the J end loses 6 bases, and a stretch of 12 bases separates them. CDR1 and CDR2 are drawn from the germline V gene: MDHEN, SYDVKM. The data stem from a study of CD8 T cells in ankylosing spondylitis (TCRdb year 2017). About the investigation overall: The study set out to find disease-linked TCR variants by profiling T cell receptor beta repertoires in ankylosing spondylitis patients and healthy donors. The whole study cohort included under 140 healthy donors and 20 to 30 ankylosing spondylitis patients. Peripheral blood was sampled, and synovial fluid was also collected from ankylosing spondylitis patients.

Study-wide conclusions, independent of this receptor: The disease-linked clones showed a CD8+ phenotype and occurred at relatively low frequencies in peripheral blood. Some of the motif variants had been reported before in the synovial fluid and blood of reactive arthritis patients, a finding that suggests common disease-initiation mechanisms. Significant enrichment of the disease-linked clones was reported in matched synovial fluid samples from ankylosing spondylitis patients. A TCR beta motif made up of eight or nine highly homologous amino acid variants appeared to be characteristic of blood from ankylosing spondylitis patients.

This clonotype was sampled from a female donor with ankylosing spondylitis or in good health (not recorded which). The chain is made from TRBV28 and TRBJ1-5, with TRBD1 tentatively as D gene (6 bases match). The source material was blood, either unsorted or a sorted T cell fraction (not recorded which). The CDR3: CASSFPQGSQPQHF. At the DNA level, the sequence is TGTGCCAGCAGTTTCCCACAGGGCAGTCAGCCCCAGCATTTT.